The table lists the clone carrying this T cell receptor beta chain with a count of one. The antigen is undetermined. PCR involved 60 Vbeta and 13 Jbeta primers. Here immunoSEQ multiplex PCR was the method, and the copy in TCRdb shows in-frame clones only, minus some. The table lists about 130,000 clones, around 85% of them singletons. This record belongs to a study of cytomegalovirus exposure and HLA in healthy donors. Findings of the study overall: CMV serostatus was the only recorded immune exposure for donors. According to a later analysis, donors in an Asian-associated ancestry cluster reportedly had fewer N-insertions than the roughly 670-donor mean.

This sequence originates from a woman in her thirties in good health and CMV-seropositive. The sample taken for sequencing was PBMCs.

The CDR3 sequence: CASSPSEGLPGVTIYF. The CDR3, as DNA: TGTGCCAGCTCGCCCTCGGAGGGACTCCCCGGCGTCACCATATATTTT. V usage is TRBV18 and J usage is TRBJ1-3; the D gene is possibly TRBD1 (5 bases). This CDR3 is 16 amino acids long. Trimming took 6 bases from V and 9 from J, leaving 24 bases between them. Germline loops: CDR1 KGHSH, CDR2 LQKENI. The full variable domain, completed using reference TRBV18 and TRBJ1-3, is NAGVMQNPRHLVRRRGQEARLRCSPMKGHSHVYWYRQLPEEGLKFMVYLQKENIIDESGMPKERFSAEFPKEGPSILRIQQVVRGDSAAYFCASSPSEGLPGVTIYFGEGSWLTVV.